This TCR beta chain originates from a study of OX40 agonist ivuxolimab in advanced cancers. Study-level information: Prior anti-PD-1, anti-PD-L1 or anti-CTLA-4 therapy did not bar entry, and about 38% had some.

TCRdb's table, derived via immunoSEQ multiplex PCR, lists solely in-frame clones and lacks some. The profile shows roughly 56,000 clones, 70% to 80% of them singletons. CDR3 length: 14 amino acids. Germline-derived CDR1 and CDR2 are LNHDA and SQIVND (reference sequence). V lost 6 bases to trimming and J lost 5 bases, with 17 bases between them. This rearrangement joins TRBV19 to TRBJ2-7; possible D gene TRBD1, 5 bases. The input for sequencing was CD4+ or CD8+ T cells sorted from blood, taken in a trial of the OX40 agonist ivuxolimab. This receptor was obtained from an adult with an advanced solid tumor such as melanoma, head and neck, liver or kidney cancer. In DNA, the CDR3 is TGTGCCAGTAGCACGGCGCAGGGAAGAAACGAGCAGTACTTC. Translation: CASSTAQGRNEQYF.